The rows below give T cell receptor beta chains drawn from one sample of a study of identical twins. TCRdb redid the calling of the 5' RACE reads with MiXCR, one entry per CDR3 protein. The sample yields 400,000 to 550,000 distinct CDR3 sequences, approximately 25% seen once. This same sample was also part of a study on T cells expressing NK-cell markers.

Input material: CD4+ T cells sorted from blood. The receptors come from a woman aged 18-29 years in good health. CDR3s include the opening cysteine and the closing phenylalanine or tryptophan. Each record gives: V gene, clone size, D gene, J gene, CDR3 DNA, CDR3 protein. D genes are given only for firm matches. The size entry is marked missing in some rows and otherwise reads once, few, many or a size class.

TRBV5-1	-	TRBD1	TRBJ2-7	TGCGCCAGCTGGCCGGGACAGGGCTACGAGCAGTACTTC	CASWPGQGYEQYF
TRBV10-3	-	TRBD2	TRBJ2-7	TGTGCCATCAGTGAGTCGAGCGGGAGAATCAGCGTCTTC	CAISESSGRISVF
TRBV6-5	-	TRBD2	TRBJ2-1	TGTGCCAGCAGTTCCTCCCCCGGGGGGTCCTACAATGAGCAGTTCTTC	CASSSSPGGSYNEQFF
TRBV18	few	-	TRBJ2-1	TGTGCCAGCTCACCGCGTCCGGGGTACAATGAGCAGTTCTTC	CASSPRPGYNEQFF
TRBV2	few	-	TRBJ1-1	TGTGCCAGCAGGACAGCCGCCGAGACTGAAGCTTTCTTT	CASRTAAETEAFF
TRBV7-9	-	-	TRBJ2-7	TGTGCCAGCAGCTTAGGACTAGGGGGCTACGAGCAGTACTTC	CASSLGLGGYEQYF
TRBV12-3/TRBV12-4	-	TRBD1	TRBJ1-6	TGTGCCAGCAGCCTCGGACAGGGACGTCCACCCCTCCACTTT	CASSLGQGRPPLHF
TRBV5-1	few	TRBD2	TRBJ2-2	TGCGCCAGCAGCCCACCGAGCGGGAGGAACACCGGGGAGCTGTTTTTT	CASSPPSGRNTGELFF
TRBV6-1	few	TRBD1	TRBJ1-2	TGTGCCAGCAGACCGGGACAGGCGCCCTATGGCTACACCTTC	CASRPGQAPYGYTF
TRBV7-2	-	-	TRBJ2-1	TGTGCCAGCAGCTTGTTCACGGCCCCCCAGGTTCGGAATGAGCAGTTCTTC	CASSLFTAPQVRNEQFF
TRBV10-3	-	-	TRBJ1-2	TGTGCCATCAGTGGGGTAATCGGACACTCTAACTATGGCTACACCTTC	CAISGVIGHSNYGYTF
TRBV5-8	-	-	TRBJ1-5	TGTGCCAGCAGCTTGGAAAAGGGGGTGTGGAATCAGCCCCAGCATTTT	CASSLEKGVWNQPQHF
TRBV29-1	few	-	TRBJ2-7	TGCAGCGTTGGGCAGGCCCCCTACGAGCAGTACTTC	CSVGQAPYEQYF
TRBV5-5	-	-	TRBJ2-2	TGTGCCACACGTCCAAGTGCCGGGGAGCTGTTTTTT	CATRPSAGELFF
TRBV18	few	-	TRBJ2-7	TGTGCCAGCTCAGAGGTTTCCAGGGACTACGAGCAGTACTTC	CASSEVSRDYEQYF
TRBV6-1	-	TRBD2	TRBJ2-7	TGTGCCAGCAGCGTTAGCGGGAGGTCCTCCTACGAGCAGTACTTC	CASSVSGRSSYEQYF
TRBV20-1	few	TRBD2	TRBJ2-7	TGCAGTGCTAGTACTAGCGGGGGGGGACTCTACGAGCAGTACTTC	CSASTSGGGLYEQYF
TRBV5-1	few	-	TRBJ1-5	TGCGCCAGCAGCTTGGTGGGGTACCAGCCCCAGCATTTT	CASSLVGYQPQHF
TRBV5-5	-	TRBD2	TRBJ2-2	TGTGCCAGCAGCCTTCTAGCGGTGAACACCGGGGAGCTGTTTTTT	CASSLLAVNTGELFF
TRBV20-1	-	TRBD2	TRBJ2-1	TGCAGTGCCAATCCTCCCGCGGGAGCTTACAATGAGCAGTTCTTC	CSANPPAGAYNEQFF
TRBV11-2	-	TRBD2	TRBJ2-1	TGTGCCAGCAGCTATATAGCGGGCTCCTACAATGAGCAGTTCTTC	CASSYIAGSYNEQFF
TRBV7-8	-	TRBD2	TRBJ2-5	TGTGCCAGCAGCAGTCAAGGACTAGCGAAAGAGACCCAGTACTTC	CASSSQGLAKETQYF
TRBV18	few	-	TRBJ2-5	TGTGCCAGCGCTGACAAGGGCCGGGAGACCCAGTACTTC	CASADKGRETQYF
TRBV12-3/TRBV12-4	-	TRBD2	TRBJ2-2	TGTGCCAGCAGCCATGGGGGGAGCGGGGGGCCCACCGGGGAGCTGTTTTTT	CASSHGGSGGPTGELFF
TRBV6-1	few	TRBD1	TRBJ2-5	TGTGCCAGCAGGAGGGGGCACTTCCAAGAGACCCAGTACTTC	CASRRGHFQETQYF
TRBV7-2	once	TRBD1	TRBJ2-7	TGTGCCAGCAGCACCCGGGACAGGGGGCTATACGAGCAGTACTTC	CASSTRDRGLYEQYF
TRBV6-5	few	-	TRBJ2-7	TGTGCCAGCAGTTACTCGAAGGGGGGCGGGTACGAGCAGTACTTC	CASSYSKGGGYEQYF
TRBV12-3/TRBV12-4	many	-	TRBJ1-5	TGTGCCAGCAGTATGGGACCGGGTCTCTATCAGCCCCAGCATTTT	CASSMGPGLYQPQHF
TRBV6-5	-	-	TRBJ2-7	TGTGCCAGCAGTTCCACAGGGACTCCCGGCGAGCAGTACTTC	CASSSTGTPGEQYF
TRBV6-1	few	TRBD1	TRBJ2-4	TGTGCCAGCAGGTTGGGACAGGGAAACATTCAGTACTTC	CASRLGQGNIQYF
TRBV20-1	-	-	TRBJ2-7	TGCAGTGCTAGCCGTGGAACCTACGAGCAGTACTTC	CSASRGTYEQYF
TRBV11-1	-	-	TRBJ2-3	TGTGCCACCAGTTTGAGGGGCGGGACCGGGAAGAGCTCAGATACGCAGTATTTT	CATSLRGGTGKSSDTQYF
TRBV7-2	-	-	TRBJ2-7	TGTGCCAGCAGCTTACCAGCTAAGCAGTACTTC	CASSLPAKQYF
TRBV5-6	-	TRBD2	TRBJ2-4	TGTGCCAGCAGCTGGACTAGCGGTGGCACGAACATTCAGTACTTC	CASSWTSGGTNIQYF
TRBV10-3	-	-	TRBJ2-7	TGTCCTGTAAAACGGGAGCAGTACTTC	CPVKREQYF
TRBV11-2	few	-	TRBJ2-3	TGTGCCAGCAGCCCACAACTGGGGGGAAGCTTTACAGATACGCAGTATTTT	CASSPQLGGSFTDTQYF
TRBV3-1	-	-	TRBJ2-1	TGTGCCAGCAGCCAAAGTGAGGGGAAGAATGAGCAGTTCTTC	CASSQSEGKNEQFF
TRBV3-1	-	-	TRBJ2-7	TGTGCCAGCAGCCAAGAGGGTCTTCCCTACGAGCAGTACTTC	CASSQEGLPYEQYF
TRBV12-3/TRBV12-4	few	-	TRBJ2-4	TGTGCCAGCGCCATAACTAGTGTCCAAGCGGCAGTCTTC	CASAITSVQAAVF
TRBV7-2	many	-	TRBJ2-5	TGTGCCAGCAGCCGCCTGACAGCTCAAGAAACCCAGTACTTC	CASSRLTAQETQYF
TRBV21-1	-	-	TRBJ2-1	TGTGCCAGCAGCAAACGATTCTTC	CASSKRFF
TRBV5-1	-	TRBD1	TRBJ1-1	TGCGCCAGCAGCTTGGAGACAGGGAGGGCTGAAGCTTTCTTT	CASSLETGRAEAFF
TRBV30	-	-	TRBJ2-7	TGTGCCTGGAGTGTACTGGCTAGCGTTTCCTACGAGCAGTACTTC	CAWSVLASVSYEQYF
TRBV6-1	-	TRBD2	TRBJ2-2	TGTGCCAGCAGACGATCGGGAGGACCCACCGGGGAGCTGTTTTTT	CASRRSGGPTGELFF
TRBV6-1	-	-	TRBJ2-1	TGTGCCAGCAGCAAGACGTTCGGACGGGCGAAGAGCTCCTACAATGAGCAGTTCTTC	CASSKTFGRAKSSYNEQFF
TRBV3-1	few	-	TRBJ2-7	TGTGCCAGCAGCCAAGACGGTAACGAGCAGTACTTC	CASSQDGNEQYF
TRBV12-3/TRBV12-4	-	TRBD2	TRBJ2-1	TGTGCCAGCAGCGGTAGCGGGAGGAAGTACAATGAGCAGTTCTTC	CASSGSGRKYNEQFF